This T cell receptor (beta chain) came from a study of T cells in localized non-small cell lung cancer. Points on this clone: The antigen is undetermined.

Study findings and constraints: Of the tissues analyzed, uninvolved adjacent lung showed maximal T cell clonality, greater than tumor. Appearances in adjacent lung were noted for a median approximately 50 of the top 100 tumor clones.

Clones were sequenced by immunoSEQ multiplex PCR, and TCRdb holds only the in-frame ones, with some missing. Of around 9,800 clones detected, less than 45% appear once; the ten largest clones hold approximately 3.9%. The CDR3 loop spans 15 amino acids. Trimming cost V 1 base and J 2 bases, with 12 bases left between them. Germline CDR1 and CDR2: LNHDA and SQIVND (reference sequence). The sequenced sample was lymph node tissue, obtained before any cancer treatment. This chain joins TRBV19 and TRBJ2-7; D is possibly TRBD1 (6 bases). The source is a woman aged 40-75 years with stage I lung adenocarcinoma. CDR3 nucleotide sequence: TGTGCCAGTAGTATAGTCCCAGGGGAAGCCTACGAGCAGTACTTC. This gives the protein CASSIVPGEAYEQYF.